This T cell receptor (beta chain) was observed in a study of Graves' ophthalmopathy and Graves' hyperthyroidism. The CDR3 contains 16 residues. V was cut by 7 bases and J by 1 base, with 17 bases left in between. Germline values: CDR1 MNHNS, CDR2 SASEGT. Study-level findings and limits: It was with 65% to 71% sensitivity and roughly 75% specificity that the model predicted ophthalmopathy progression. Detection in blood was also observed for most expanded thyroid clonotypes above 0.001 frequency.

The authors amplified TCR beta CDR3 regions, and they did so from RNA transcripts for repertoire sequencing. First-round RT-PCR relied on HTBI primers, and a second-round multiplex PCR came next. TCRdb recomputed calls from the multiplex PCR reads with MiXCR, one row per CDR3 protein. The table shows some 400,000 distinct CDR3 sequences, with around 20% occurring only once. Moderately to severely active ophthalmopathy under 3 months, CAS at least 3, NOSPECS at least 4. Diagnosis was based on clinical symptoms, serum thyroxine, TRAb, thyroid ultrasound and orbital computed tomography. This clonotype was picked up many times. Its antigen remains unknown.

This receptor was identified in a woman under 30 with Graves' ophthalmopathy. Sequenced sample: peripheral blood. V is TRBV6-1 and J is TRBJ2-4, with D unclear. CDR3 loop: CASNGIQARAKNIQYF. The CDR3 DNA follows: TGTGCCAGCAATGGAATTCAGGCTCGGGCCAAAAACATTCAGTACTTC.